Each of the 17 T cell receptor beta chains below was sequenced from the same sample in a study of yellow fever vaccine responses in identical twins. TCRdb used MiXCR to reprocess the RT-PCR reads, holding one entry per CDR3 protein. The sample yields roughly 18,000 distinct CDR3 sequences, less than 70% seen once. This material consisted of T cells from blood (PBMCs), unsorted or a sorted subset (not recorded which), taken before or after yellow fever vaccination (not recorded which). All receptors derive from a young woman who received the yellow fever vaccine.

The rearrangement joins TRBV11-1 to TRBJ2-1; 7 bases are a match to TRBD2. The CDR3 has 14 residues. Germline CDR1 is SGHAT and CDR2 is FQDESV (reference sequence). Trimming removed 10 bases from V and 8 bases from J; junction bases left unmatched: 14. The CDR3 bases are TGTGCCACTATAAGCGGGGACTCAGGCTATGAGCAGTTCTTC. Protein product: CATISGDSGYEQFF.

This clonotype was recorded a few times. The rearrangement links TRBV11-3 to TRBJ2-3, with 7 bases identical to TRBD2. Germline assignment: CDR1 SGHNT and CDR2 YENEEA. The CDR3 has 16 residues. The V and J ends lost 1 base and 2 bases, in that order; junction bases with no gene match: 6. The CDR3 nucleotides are TGTGCCAGCAGCTTAGGTTGGGGGGGAACCACAGATACGCAGTATTTT. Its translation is CASSLGWGGTTDTQYF.

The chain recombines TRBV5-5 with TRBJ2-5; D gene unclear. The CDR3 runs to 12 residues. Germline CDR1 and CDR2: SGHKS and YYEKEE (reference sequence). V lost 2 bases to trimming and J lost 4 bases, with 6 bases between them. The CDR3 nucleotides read TGTGCCAGCAGCTTAGCTGGAGAGACCCAGTACTTC. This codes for CASSLAGETQYF. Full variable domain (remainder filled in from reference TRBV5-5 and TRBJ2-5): DAGVTQSPTHLIKTRGQQVTLRCSPISGHKSVSWYQQVLGQGPQFIFQYYEKEERGRGNFPDRFSARQFPNYSSELNVNALLLGDSALYLCASSLAGETQYFGPGTRLLVL.

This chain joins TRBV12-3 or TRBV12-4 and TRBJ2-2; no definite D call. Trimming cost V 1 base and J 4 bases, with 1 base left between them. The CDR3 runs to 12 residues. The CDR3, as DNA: TGTGCCAGCAGTTTAGGCACCGGGGAGCTGTTTTTT. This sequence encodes CASSLGTGELFF.

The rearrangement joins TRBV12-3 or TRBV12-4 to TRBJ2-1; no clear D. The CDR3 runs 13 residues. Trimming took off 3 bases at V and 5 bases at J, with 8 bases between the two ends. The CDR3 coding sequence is TGTGCCAGCAGTTTCGACCGTAACAATGAGCAGTTCTTC. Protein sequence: CASSFDRNNEQFF.

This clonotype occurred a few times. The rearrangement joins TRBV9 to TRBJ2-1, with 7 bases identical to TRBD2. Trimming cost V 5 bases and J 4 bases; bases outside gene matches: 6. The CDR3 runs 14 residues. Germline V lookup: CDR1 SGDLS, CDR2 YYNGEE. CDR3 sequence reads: CASSQGSGYNEQFF. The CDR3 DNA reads TGTGCCAGCAGTCAAGGTAGCGGGTACAATGAGCAGTTCTTC.

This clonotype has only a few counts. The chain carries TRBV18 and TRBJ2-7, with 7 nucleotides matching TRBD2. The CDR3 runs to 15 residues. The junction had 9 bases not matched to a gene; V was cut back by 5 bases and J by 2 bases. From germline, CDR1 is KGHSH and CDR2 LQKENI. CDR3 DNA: TGTGCCAGCTCAACCGGCGCTAGCGGAACCTACGAGCAGTACTTC. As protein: CASSTGASGTYEQYF.

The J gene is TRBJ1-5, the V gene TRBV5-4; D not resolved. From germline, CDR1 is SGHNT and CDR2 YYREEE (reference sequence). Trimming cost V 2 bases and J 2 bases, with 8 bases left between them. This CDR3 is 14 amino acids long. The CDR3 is CASSFGEGNQPQHF. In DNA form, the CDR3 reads TGTGCCAGCAGCTTCGGGGAGGGCAATCAGCCCCAGCATTTT.

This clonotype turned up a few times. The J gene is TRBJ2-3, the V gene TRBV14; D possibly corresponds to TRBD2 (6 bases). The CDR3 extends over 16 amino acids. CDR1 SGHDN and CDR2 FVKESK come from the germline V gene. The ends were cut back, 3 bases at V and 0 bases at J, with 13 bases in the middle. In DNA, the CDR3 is TGTGCCAGCAGCCAGTATGGAGGGAGAAGCACAGATACGCAGTATTTT. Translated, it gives CASSQYGGRSTDTQYF.

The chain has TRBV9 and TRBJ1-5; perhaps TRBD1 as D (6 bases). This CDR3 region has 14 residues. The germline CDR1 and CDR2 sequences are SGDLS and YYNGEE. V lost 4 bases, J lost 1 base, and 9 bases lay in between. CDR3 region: CASSQGQSNQPQHF. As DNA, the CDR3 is TGTGCCAGCAGCCAAGGACAGAGCAATCAGCCCCAGCATTTT.

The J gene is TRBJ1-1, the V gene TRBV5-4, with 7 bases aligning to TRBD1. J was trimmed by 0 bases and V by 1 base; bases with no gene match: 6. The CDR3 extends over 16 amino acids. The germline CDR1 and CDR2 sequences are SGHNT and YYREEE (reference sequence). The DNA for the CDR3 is TGTGCCAGCAGCTTGACCGGGACAGCATTGAACACTGAAGCTTTCTTT. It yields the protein CASSLTGTALNTEAFF.

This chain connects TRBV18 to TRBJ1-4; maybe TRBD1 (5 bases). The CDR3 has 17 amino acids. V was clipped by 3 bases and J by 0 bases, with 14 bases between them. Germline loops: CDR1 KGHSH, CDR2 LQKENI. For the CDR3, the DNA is TGTGCCAGCTCACCGACGAAAGGGACGTCAACTAATGAAAAACTGTTTTTT. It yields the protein CASSPTKGTSTNEKLFF.

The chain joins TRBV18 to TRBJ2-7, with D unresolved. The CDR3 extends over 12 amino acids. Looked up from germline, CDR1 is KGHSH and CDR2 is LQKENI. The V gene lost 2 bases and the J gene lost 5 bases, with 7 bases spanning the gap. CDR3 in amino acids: CASSPARDEQYF. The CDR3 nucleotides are TGTGCCAGCTCACCAGCCCGGGACGAGCAGTACTTC.

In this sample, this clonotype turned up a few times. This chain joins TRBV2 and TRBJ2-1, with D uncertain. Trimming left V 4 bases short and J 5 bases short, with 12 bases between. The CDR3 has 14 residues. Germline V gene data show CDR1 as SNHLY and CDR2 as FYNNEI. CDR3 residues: CASSGGFPNNEQFF. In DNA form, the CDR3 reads TGTGCCAGCAGTGGTGGGTTTCCCAACAATGAGCAGTTCTTC.

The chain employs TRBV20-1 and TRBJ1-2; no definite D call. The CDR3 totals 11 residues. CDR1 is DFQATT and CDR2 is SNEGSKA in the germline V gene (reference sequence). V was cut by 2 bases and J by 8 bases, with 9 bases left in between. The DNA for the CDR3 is TGCAGTGCTAGACCGGAGAGCGGCTACACCTTC. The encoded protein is CSARPESGYTF.

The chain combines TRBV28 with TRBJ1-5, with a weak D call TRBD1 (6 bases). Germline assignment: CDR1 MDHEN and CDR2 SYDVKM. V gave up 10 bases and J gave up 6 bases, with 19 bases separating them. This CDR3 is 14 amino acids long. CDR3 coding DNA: TGTGCCACCACCCTTGACAGGATCCTTCAGCCCCAGCATTTT. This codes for CATTLDRILQPQHF.

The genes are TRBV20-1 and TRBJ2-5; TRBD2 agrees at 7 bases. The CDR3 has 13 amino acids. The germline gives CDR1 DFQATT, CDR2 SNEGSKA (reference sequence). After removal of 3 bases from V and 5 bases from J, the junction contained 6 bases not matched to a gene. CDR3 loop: CSASGGSEETQYF. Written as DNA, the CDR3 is TGCAGTGCTAGTGGCGGGAGTGAGGAGACCCAGTACTTC.